These 17 T cell receptor beta chains were all obtained from the same sample, sequenced in a study of shared clonotypes between healthy human individuals. The protocol was immunoSEQ multiplex PCR, while the TCRdb copy is restricted to in-frame clones and leaves out a portion. The data contain 1 million to 1.3 million clones, 75% to 85% of them singletons. Sequenced: memory CD4+ T cells from PBMCs. Noted subset: CD45RA-negative fraction. These receptors originate from a man younger than 35 in good health. Some clones in this sample may be carry-over from other donors' samples.

The chain carries TRBV4-1 and TRBJ2-7, with no clear D. The CDR3 consists of 14 residues. Germline-derived CDR1 and CDR2 are MGHRA and YSYEKL. The germline V and J ends were trimmed by 4 bases and 0 bases, with 10 bases remaining between them. CDR3 in DNA: TGCGCCAGCAGCCCCGGGCTGATCTCCTACGAGCAGTACTTC. Its protein is CASSPGLISYEQYF.

In regard to this clone: Other DNA sequences in this sample translate to the same CDR3. This chain uses TRBV5-1 with TRBJ2-5; 7 bases match TRBD2. The CDR3 has 15 residues. The junction had 6 bases not matched to a gene; V was cut back by 0 bases and J by 4 bases. The germline V gene has CDR1 SGHRS and CDR2 YFSETQ. This CDR3 reads CASSLAAGGGETQYF. The CDR3 region has the DNA TGCGCCAGCAGCTTGGCGGCTGGCGGGGGAGAGACCCAGTACTTC.

At least ten counts were recorded for this clone. The V gene is TRBV28, the J gene TRBJ2-1; 9 bases line up with TRBD2. V shed 5 bases and J 5 bases; nucleotides not matched to a gene: 7. Looked up from germline, CDR1 is MDHEN and CDR2 is SYDVKM. CDR3 length: 15 amino acids. The CDR3 DNA reads as TGTGCCAGCAGTCCTCCGACTAGCGGCAACAATGAGCAGTTCTTC. It encodes CASSPPTSGNNEQFF.

The chain couples TRBV14 to TRBJ1-2; TRBD1 matches 7 bases. Germline-derived CDR1 and CDR2 are SGHDN and FVKESK. The CDR3 is 14 residues long. The ends lost 4 bases at V and 5 bases at J; junction bases unmatched: 7. The CDR3 reads CASSPRDSLYGYTF. CDR3 bases: TGTGCCAGCAGCCCACGGGACAGCCTTTATGGCTACACCTTC.

This chain links TRBV19 with TRBJ1-5; no clear D. Germline V gene data show CDR1 as LNHDA and CDR2 as SQIVND (reference sequence). The germline V and J ends were trimmed by 10 bases and 5 bases, with 12 bases remaining between them. This CDR3 is built from 12 residues. The CDR3 region is CATSPIDQPQHF. As DNA, the CDR3 is TGTGCCACTTCCCCGATCGATCAGCCCCAGCATTTT.

The chain carries TRBV4-1 and TRBJ2-7; D unclear. Germline values: CDR1 MGHRA, CDR2 YSYEKL. The CDR3 extends over 16 amino acids. The V gene lost 1 base and the J gene lost 0 bases, with 13 bases spanning the gap. The CDR3 DNA reads as TGCGCCAGCAGCCAAGTGACTCGGGTGGGCTCCTACGAGCAGTACTTC. Protein sequence: CASSQVTRVGSYEQYF.

The chain couples TRBV30 to TRBJ1-5; no reliable D call. V lost 0 bases and J lost 0, with 9 bases in between. The CDR3 loop spans 15 amino acids. From germline, CDR1 is GTSNPN and CDR2 SVGIG (reference sequence). The CDR3 loop reads CAWSVDGSSNQPQHF. The CDR3 nucleotides read TGTGCCTGGAGTGTAGATGGAAGTAGCAATCAGCCCCAGCATTTT.

The rearrangement joins TRBV2 to TRBJ1-1; the D gene is possibly TRBD1 (6 bases). CDR3 length: 16 residues. CDR1 SNHLY and CDR2 FYNNEI come from the germline V gene. The V end was cut by 7 bases, the J end by 4 bases, with 22 bases between. The CDR3 loop is CASTRRGVQGGTEAFF. The CDR3 coding sequence is TGTGCCAGCACGAGGAGGGGGGTACAGGGAGGCACTGAAGCTTTCTTT.

The chain joins TRBV28 to TRBJ2-7; D unclear. This CDR3 has 11 residues. V was cut by 0 bases and J by 7 bases, with 4 bases left in between. Germline CDR1 is MDHEN and CDR2 is SYDVKM. CDR3 sequence reads: CASSLWGEQYF. The CDR3 coding sequence is TGTGCCAGCAGTTTATGGGGAGAGCAGTACTTC. Full variable domain (rest looked up from reference TRBV28 and TRBJ2-7): DVKVTQSSRYLVKRTGEKVFLECVQDMDHENMFWYRQDPGLGLRLIYFSYDVKMKEKGDIPEGYSVSREKKERFSLILESASTNQTSMYLCASSLWGEQYFGPGTRLTVT.

The chain employs TRBV30 and TRBJ2-5; D is unresolved. The DNA end lines up better with TRBJ2-7; the J call may be wrong. The CDR3 runs to 15 residues. Germline CDR1 is GTSNPN and CDR2 is SVGIG (reference sequence). The CDR3 coding sequence is TGTGCCTTAGCCTTGGACCAGATAGTGGCCTACGAGCAGTACTTC. Protein product: CALALDQIVAYEQYF.

About this clone itself: This sample includes further DNA sequences coding for the same CDR3. The chain has TRBV2 and TRBJ2-5; D possibly corresponds to TRBD1 (5 bases). V was pared by 4 bases and J by 3 bases, with 12 bases between. Germline V gene data show CDR1 as SNHLY and CDR2 as FYNNEI. The CDR3 loop spans 14 amino acids. CDR3 loop: CASSVQGGEETQYF. The CDR3 DNA follows: TGTGCCAGCAGTGTTCAGGGTGGAGAAGAGACCCAGTACTTC. Using reference TRBV2 and TRBJ2-5 for the parts outside the CDR3, the full variable domain is EPEVTQTPSHQVTQMGQEVILRCVPISNHLYFYWYRQILGQKVEFLVSFYNNEISEKSEIFDDQFSVERPDGSNFTLKIRSTKLEDSAMYFCASSVQGGEETQYFGPGTRLLVL.

This clone was found a few times. V gene TRBV19 combines with J gene TRBJ1-1, with D maybe TRBD1 (5 bases). The germline V gene has CDR1 LNHDA and CDR2 SQIVND (reference sequence). The CDR3 runs 14 residues. V lost 5 bases and J 3 bases, leaving 13 bases between the germline ends. CDR3 DNA sequence: TGTGCCAGTAGTCTACAGGTTTTCGACACTGAAGCTTTCTTT. It yields the protein CASSLQVFDTEAFF.

The CDR3 spells CASTKGDTQYF. The DNA for the CDR3 is TGTGCCAGCACCAAGGGGGATACGCAGTATTTT. The V and J genes are TRBV6-5 and TRBJ2-3; tentatively, D is TRBD1 (5 bases). Trimming shortened V by 7 bases and J by 6 bases, and 8 bases separated the two germline ends. CDR3 length: 11 amino acids. Germline assignment: CDR1 MNHEY and CDR2 SVGAGI.

V usage is TRBV28 and J usage is TRBJ2-5; D remains unclear. The germline CDR1 and CDR2 sequences are MDHEN and SYDVKM. There are 12 residues in the CDR3. V was cut by 5 bases and J by 7 bases, with 11 bases left in between. DNA for the CDR3: TGTGCCAGCAGTCCTCGGTTGGGGACCCAGTACTTC. Its translation is CASSPRLGTQYF.

This clone occurred many times. Other DNA sequences in this sample translate to the same CDR3. V usage is TRBV30 and J usage is TRBJ1-4, with TRBD1 identical over 10 bases. The CDR3 sequence is 17 residues long. Germline CDR1 GTSNPN, CDR2 SVGIG (reference sequence). V lost 2 bases to trimming and J lost 7 bases; unmatched junction nucleotides: 13. CDR3 DNA: TGTGCCTGGAGTCCCTTAGGACAGGGGGATCGGGGTGAAAAACTGTTTTTT. It specifies CAWSPLGQGDRGEKLFF.

This clone showed up just once. This sequence joins TRBV28 and TRBJ2-3; 7 bases are shared with TRBD2. Germline CDR1 and CDR2: MDHEN and SYDVKM. The CDR3 is 14 residues long. After removal of 8 bases from V and 5 bases from J, the junction contained 10 bases not matched to a gene. The CDR3 DNA is TGTGCCAGCTCAACAGCGGGAATGGGAGATACGCAGTATTTT. Translating it yields CASSTAGMGDTQYF.

The genes are TRBV9 and TRBJ2-5, with 7 bases lining up with TRBD1. Germline CDR1 SGDLS, CDR2 YYNGEE. This CDR3 is 14 amino acids long. V dropped 1 base and J dropped 4; count of bases not matched to a gene: 4. CDR3 protein: CASSVTGVGETQYF. As DNA, the CDR3 is TGTGCCAGCAGCGTAACAGGGGTGGGAGAGACCCAGTACTTC.